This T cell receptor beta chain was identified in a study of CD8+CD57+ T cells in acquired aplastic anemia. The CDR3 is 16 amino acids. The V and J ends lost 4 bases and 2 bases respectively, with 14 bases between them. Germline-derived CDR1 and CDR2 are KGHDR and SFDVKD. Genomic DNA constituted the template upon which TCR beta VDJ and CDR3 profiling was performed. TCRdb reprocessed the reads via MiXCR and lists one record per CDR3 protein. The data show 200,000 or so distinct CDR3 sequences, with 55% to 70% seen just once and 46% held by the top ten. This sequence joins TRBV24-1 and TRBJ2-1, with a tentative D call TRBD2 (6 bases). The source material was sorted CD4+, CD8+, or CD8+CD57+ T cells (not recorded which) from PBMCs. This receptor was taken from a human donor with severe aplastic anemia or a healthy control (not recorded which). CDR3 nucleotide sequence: TGTGCCACCAGTGACAGGGACTTTGTGACCTACAATGAGCAGTTCTTC. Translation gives CATSDRDFVTYNEQFF.